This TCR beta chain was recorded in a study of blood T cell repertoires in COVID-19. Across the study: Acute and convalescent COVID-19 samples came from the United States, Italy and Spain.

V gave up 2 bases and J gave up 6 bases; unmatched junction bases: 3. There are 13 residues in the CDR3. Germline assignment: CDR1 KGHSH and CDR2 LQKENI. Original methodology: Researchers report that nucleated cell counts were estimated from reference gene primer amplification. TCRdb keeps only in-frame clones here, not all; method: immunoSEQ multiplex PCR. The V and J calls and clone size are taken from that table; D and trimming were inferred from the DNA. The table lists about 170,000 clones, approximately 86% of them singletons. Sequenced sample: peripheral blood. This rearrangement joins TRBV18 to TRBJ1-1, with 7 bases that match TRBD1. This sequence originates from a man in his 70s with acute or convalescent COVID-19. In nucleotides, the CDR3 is TGTGCCAGCTCACCAACAGGGGAGGCTGAAGCTTTCTTT. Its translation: CASSPTGEAEAFF.